Below are 9 T cell receptor beta chains sequenced from a single sample in a study of monozygotic twins with inflammatory bowel disease. TCRdb reprocessed the 5' RACE reads, keeping one entry per CDR3 protein, no DNA. The sample has about 300,000 distinct CDR3 sequences, and its top ten clones hold 5% to 6%. The sequenced sample was blood. These receptors all stem from a human donor with ulcerative colitis or Crohn's disease, or a healthy co-twin of an affected twin (not recorded which).

V and J are TRBV12-3 or TRBV12-4 and TRBJ1-4; TCRdb indicates TRBD1, and absent DNA this call remains unverified. This CDR3 has 17 amino acids. The CDR3 reads CASSFQGQGRFDEKLFF.

This chain joins TRBV7-2 and TRBJ2-7; TCRdb reports TRBD1, a call that lacks DNA to check it against. The CDR3 extends over 14 amino acids. The V gene's germline CDR1 is SGHTA and CDR2 FQGNSA. CDR3 sequence: CASSFDSLLYERYF.

The chain recombines TRBV7-3 with TRBJ2-2. Germline loops: CDR1 SGHTA, CDR2 FQGTGA. The CDR3 consists of 15 residues. CDR3 in amino acids: CASSLDGMNTGELFF.

This chain uses TRBV20-1 with TRBJ1-5; TCRdb designates TRBD1, a call that cannot be tested without DNA. The germline CDR1 and CDR2 sequences are DFQATT and SNEGSKA (reference sequence). The CDR3 covers 14 residues. The CDR3 loop is CSARGAAGNQPQHF.

This sequence joins TRBV7-9 and TRBJ2-7; the TRBD1 assignment by TCRdb is unverifiable without DNA. Germline values: CDR1 SEHNR, CDR2 FQNEAQ (reference sequence). This CDR3 is 14 amino acids long. This CDR3 reads CASSQRGRNYEQYF.

This sequence joins TRBV20-1 and TRBJ1-2; the TCRdb call, TRBD1, lacks DNA for checking. Germline V gene data show CDR1 as DFQATT and CDR2 as SNEGSKA (reference sequence). The CDR3 runs 14 residues. CDR3 residues: CSAAGTGGDYGYTF.

This chain uses TRBV28 with TRBJ1-5; TCRdb's D gene call, TRBD1, goes unchecked for lack of DNA. There are 14 residues in the CDR3. Germline lookup yields CDR1 MDHEN and CDR2 SYDVKM. The CDR3 spells CASKGGGGGQPQHF.

The chain carries TRBV6-2 or TRBV6-3 and TRBJ1-1; TCRdb returns TRBD1, unconfirmable since there is no DNA. Germline CDR1 is MNHEY and CDR2 is SVGEGT. CDR3 length: 13 residues. This CDR3 reads CASSWSRNTEAFF.

The chain is built from TRBV15 and TRBJ2-7; the TCRdb D gene call, TRBD1, has no DNA to confirm it. The CDR3 covers 15 residues. The germline gives CDR1 LNHNV, CDR2 YYDKDF (reference sequence). This CDR3 reads CATSSRGALSYEQYF.